This paragraph covers one T cell receptor (beta chain) sequence. These data are taken from a study of control samples from healthy donors and cancer patients. TCRdb keeps only in-frame clones here, not all; method: immunoSEQ multiplex PCR. The sample lists tens of thousands of clones; 85% to 95% were seen once. This CDR3 has 15 amino acids. Trimming took 4 bases from V and 2 from J, leaving 16 bases between them. From germline, CDR1 is SGHRS and CDR2 YFSETQ. The TCR originated in a young man in good health. The genes are TRBV5-1 and TRBJ2-7; the D gene could be TRBD1 or TRBD2 (5 bases each). Sequenced sample: blood. CDR3 loop: CASSEGRGQPYEQYF. As DNA, the CDR3 is TGCGCCAGCAGCGAGGGACGTGGACAACCCTACGAGCAGTACTTC.